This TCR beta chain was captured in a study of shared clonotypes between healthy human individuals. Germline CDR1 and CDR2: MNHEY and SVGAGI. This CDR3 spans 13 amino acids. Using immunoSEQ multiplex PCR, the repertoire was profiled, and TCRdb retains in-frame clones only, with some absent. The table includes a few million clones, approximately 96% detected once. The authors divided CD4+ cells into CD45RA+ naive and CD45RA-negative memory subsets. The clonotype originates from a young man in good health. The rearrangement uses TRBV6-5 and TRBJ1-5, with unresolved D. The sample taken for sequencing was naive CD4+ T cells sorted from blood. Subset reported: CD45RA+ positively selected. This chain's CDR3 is CASAPQGNQPQHF. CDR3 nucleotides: TGTGCTTCCGCACCGCAGGGCAATCAGCCCCAGCATTTT.